This T cell receptor (beta chain) was captured in a study of blood T cells in healthy people across ages. Whole-study findings and limits: With unsorted PBMCs, a conclusive comparison of naive versus antigen-experienced cells was not possible. Shifts in expanded clonotypes may have been confounded by donor CMV status, which was unknown.

It was with a sample-barcoded 5' primer and a J-beta primer mix that a second PCR of roughly 7 to 12 cycles was run. All samples yielded 2.5 million or more CDR3-containing paired-end reads. In TCRdb, the 5' RACE reads were re-called with MiXCR into one record per CDR3 protein. Here the sample spans 700,000 to 950,000 distinct CDR3 sequences, roughly 50% being singletons. A few counts support this clonotype. Its antigen is unidentified. CDR1 and CDR2 from the germline V gene are SGHTA and FQGNSA. There are 13 residues in the CDR3. V was shortened by 5 bases and J by 7 bases, with 14 bases between the two germline ends. Donors each provided 9.5 to 10 milliliters of peripheral blood.

V and J are TRBV7-2 and TRBJ1-2, with D tentatively TRBD1 (6 bases). The origin of this receptor is a man aged 30-40 years in good health. The sequencing input was blood. The CDR3 DNA is TGTGCCAGCAGCCAAAGGGGGTTACGTGGCTACACCTTC. Protein product: CASSQRGLRGYTF.